A selection of T cell receptor beta chains follows, all from one sample in a study of T cell changes during pregnancy in multiple sclerosis. Profiling relied on immunoSEQ multiplex PCR, and the TCRdb table lists in-frame clones only, not all of them. The table lists tens of thousands of clones, 70% to 90% of them singletons. The sequences come from peripheral blood, collected in the first trimester of pregnancy. These receptors were obtained from a female donor with multiple sclerosis, enrolled in a pregnancy study. Both conserved end residues are part of each CDR3. The order of the fields is CDR3 protein, CDR3 DNA, V gene, clone size, J gene, D gene. The D gene is left open where the match is weak. The size of a clone is reported for some rows only, either as once, few or many, or as a class for expanded clones.

CDR3aa: CASSLTGEGSTEAFF; CDR3nt: TGTGCCAGCAGCTTGACAGGGGAAGGAAGCACTGAAGCTTTCTTT; v_gene: TRBV7-3; abundance: .; j_gene: TRBJ1-1; d_gene: TRBD1
CDR3aa: CSVDRQPAVRGGTEAFF; CDR3nt: TGCAGCGTTGACCGCCAGCCAGCCGTCAGGGGCGGCACTGAAGCTTTCTTT; v_gene: TRBV29-1; abundance: few; j_gene: TRBJ1-1; d_gene: .
CDR3aa: CASSVAGDHEQYF; CDR3nt: TGTGCCAGCTCCGTGGCAGGGGACCACGAGCAGTACTTC; v_gene: TRBV18; abundance: once; j_gene: TRBJ2-7; d_gene: .
CDR3aa: CASSPLAAGVAETQYF; CDR3nt: TGCGCCAGCAGCCCACTAGCCGCGGGAGTCGCGGAGACCCAGTACTTC; v_gene: TRBV5-1; abundance: .; j_gene: TRBJ2-5; d_gene: TRBD2
CDR3aa: CAGSGTGNQPQHF; CDR3nt: TGTGCCGGATCCGGGACAGGGAATCAGCCCCAGCATTTT; v_gene: TRBV19; abundance: .; j_gene: TRBJ1-5; d_gene: TRBD1
CDR3aa: CASSLGGQGSYNEQFF; CDR3nt: TGTGCCAGCAGCTTAGGTGGACAGGGCTCTTACAATGAGCAGTTCTTC; v_gene: TRBV7-8; abundance: .; j_gene: TRBJ2-1; d_gene: TRBD1
CDR3aa: CASSIARLDRGYGYTF; CDR3nt: TGTGCCAGCAGCATTGCCCGACTGGACAGGGGTTATGGCTACACCTTC; v_gene: TRBV7-2; abundance: .; j_gene: TRBJ1-2; d_gene: TRBD1
CDR3aa: CASSGGRPDTQYF; CDR3nt: TGTGCCAGCAGCGGCGGGCGGCCAGATACGCAGTATTTT; v_gene: TRBV7-2; abundance: .; j_gene: TRBJ2-3; d_gene: .
CDR3aa: CASSILGGPDGYTF; CDR3nt: TGTGCCAGTAGTATCCTGGGGGGGCCGGATGGCTACACCTTC; v_gene: TRBV19; abundance: .; j_gene: TRBJ1-2; d_gene: .
CDR3aa: CASSEYGAGFQPQHF; CDR3nt: TGTGCCAGCAGTGAATATGGGGCAGGGTTTCAGCCCCAGCATTTT; v_gene: TRBV25-1; abundance: .; j_gene: TRBJ1-5; d_gene: .
CDR3aa: CASSRGQGSNKGNQPQHF; CDR3nt: TGTGCCAGTAGCAGAGGACAGGGGAGTAATAAAGGCAATCAGCCCCAGCATTTT; v_gene: TRBV19; abundance: .; j_gene: TRBJ1-5; d_gene: TRBD1
CDR3aa: CASRSGQYGYTF; CDR3nt: TGCGCCAGCAGATCGGGACAGTATGGCTACACCTTC; v_gene: TRBV5-1; abundance: .; j_gene: TRBJ1-2; d_gene: TRBD1
CDR3aa: CASSDSSGGDYGYTF; CDR3nt: TGTGCCAGCAGTGACTCCTCAGGGGGCGACTATGGCTACACCTTC; v_gene: TRBV6-4; abundance: .; j_gene: TRBJ1-2; d_gene: TRBD1
CDR3aa: CASSQDRGQPQHF; CDR3nt: TGCGCCAGCAGCCAAGATCGAGGTCAGCCCCAGCATTTT; v_gene: TRBV4-1; abundance: .; j_gene: TRBJ1-5; d_gene: .
CDR3aa: CASSLSGRGQETQYF; CDR3nt: TGCGCCAGCAGCTTGTCAGGCCGGGGCCAAGAGACCCAGTACTTC; v_gene: TRBV5-1; abundance: .; j_gene: TRBJ2-5; d_gene: .
CDR3aa: CASSLGTSGAYNEQFF; CDR3nt: TGCGCCAGCAGCCTAGGGACTAGCGGGGCCTACAATGAGCAGTTCTTC; v_gene: TRBV5-1; abundance: .; j_gene: TRBJ2-1; d_gene: TRBD2
CDR3aa: CASSPGLAGGEQFF; CDR3nt: TGTGCCAGCAGCCCGGGACTAGCGGGAGGTGAGCAGTTCTTC; v_gene: TRBV6-1; abundance: .; j_gene: TRBJ2-1; d_gene: TRBD2
CDR3aa: CASILAGGADTQYF; CDR3nt: TGTGCCTCAATCCTAGCGGGAGGAGCAGATACGCAGTATTTT; v_gene: TRBV30; abundance: once; j_gene: TRBJ2-3; d_gene: TRBD2
CDR3aa: CASSLAARHEQYF; CDR3nt: TGTGCCAGCAGCTTAGCAGCTAGGCACGAGCAGTACTTC; v_gene: TRBV7-2; abundance: .; j_gene: TRBJ2-7; d_gene: .
CDR3aa: CASSLQGSFRNEQFF; CDR3nt: TGTGCCAGCAGTTTACAGGGAAGTTTTCGAAATGAGCAGTTCTTC; v_gene: TRBV27; abundance: .; j_gene: TRBJ2-1; d_gene: .
CDR3aa: CASRPGTVNNQPQHF; CDR3nt: TGTGCCAGCAGACCTGGGACAGTAAACAATCAGCCCCAGCATTTT; v_gene: TRBV7-2; abundance: .; j_gene: TRBJ1-5; d_gene: TRBD1
CDR3aa: CASSPEGQGNVGELFF; CDR3nt: TGTGCCAGCAGCCCAGAAGGACAGGGTAACGTCGGGGAGCTGTTTTTT; v_gene: TRBV7-2; abundance: .; j_gene: TRBJ2-2; d_gene: TRBD1
CDR3aa: CASSYGTGWLETQYF; CDR3nt: TGTGCCAGCAGTTATGGGACAGGGTGGTTGGAGACCCAGTACTTC; v_gene: TRBV6-6; abundance: .; j_gene: TRBJ2-5; d_gene: TRBD1
CDR3aa: CASMSGLGEKLFF; CDR3nt: TGTGCCAGCATGTCAGGGTTGGGTGAAAAACTGTTTTTT; v_gene: TRBV28; abundance: .; j_gene: TRBJ1-4; d_gene: .
CDR3aa: CASSQALVGSGTDTQYF; CDR3nt: TGCGCCAGCAGCCAAGCGCTTGTCGGGAGCGGCACAGATACGCAGTATTTT; v_gene: TRBV4-3; abundance: .; j_gene: TRBJ2-3; d_gene: .
CDR3aa: CASTASGRTYEQYF; CDR3nt: TGTGCCAGTACGGCTAGCGGGAGGACCTACGAGCAGTACTTC; v_gene: TRBV2; abundance: .; j_gene: TRBJ2-7; d_gene: TRBD2
CDR3aa: CASSPERQTSGNTIYF; CDR3nt: TGTGCCAGCTCACCCGAAAGACAGACCTCTGGAAACACCATATATTTT; v_gene: TRBV18; abundance: once; j_gene: TRBJ1-3; d_gene: .
CDR3aa: CASSRLGGREQYF; CDR3nt: TGTGCCAGCAGTCGTTTGGGGGGGCGGGAGCAGTACTTC; v_gene: TRBV27; abundance: .; j_gene: TRBJ2-7; d_gene: .
CDR3aa: CASSLTREDEQFF; CDR3nt: TGTGCCAGCAGCCTGACTAGAGAGGATGAGCAGTTCTTC; v_gene: TRBV7-2; abundance: .; j_gene: TRBJ2-1; d_gene: .
CDR3aa: CASSQVNRDEQYF; CDR3nt: TGTGCCAGCAGCCAAGTGAACCGGGACGAGCAGTACTTC; v_gene: TRBV4-2; abundance: .; j_gene: TRBJ2-7; d_gene: .
CDR3aa: CASSFFDRTLRYF; CDR3nt: TGTGCCAGCAGCTTCTTCGACAGAACCCTTCGATACTTC; v_gene: TRBV7-4; abundance: .; j_gene: TRBJ2-7; d_gene: .
CDR3aa: CASSYERGPLGETQYF; CDR3nt: TGTGCCAGCAGCTACGAACGGGGTCCCCTGGGGGAGACCCAGTACTTC; v_gene: TRBV6-5; abundance: .; j_gene: TRBJ2-5; d_gene: .
CDR3aa: CASSLVGGYGYTF; CDR3nt: TGTGCCAGCAGCTTAGTCGGGGGCTATGGCTACACCTTC; v_gene: TRBV7-2; abundance: once; j_gene: TRBJ1-2; d_gene: .
CDR3aa: CASSPRSSGVYQETQYF; CDR3nt: TGCGCCAGCAGCCCGAGGTCTAGCGGGGTGTACCAAGAGACCCAGTACTTC; v_gene: TRBV5-1; abundance: .; j_gene: TRBJ2-5; d_gene: TRBD2
CDR3aa: CASSLSQGARNTEAFF; CDR3nt: TGTGCCAGCAGTTTGAGTCAGGGGGCGCGAAATACTGAAGCTTTCTTT; v_gene: TRBV27; abundance: .; j_gene: TRBJ1-1; d_gene: TRBD1
CDR3aa: CASSENRDQPQHF; CDR3nt: TGTGCCAGCAGTGAGAATAGAGATCAGCCCCAGCATTTT; v_gene: TRBV2; abundance: .; j_gene: TRBJ1-5; d_gene: .
CDR3aa: CAWSVNYLSEAFF; CDR3nt: TGTGCCTGGAGTGTAAATTATCTGTCTGAAGCTTTCTTT; v_gene: TRBV30; abundance: .; j_gene: TRBJ1-1; d_gene: .
CDR3aa: CASSVEEGAKNIQYF; CDR3nt: TGTGCCAGCAGCGTAGAGGAGGGCGCCAAAAACATTCAGTACTTC; v_gene: TRBV9; abundance: .; j_gene: TRBJ2-4; d_gene: .
CDR3aa: CASSSTGGFIETQYF; CDR3nt: TGTGCCAGCAGCTCGACAGGGGGCTTTATAGAGACCCAGTACTTC; v_gene: TRBV7-2; abundance: .; j_gene: TRBJ2-5; d_gene: TRBD1
CDR3aa: CASSLWGGGGTEAFF; CDR3nt: TGCGCCAGCAGCTTGTGGGGGGGCGGTGGGACTGAAGCTTTCTTT; v_gene: TRBV5-1; abundance: .; j_gene: TRBJ1-1; d_gene: .
CDR3aa: CASSYLGGADQPQHF; CDR3nt: TGTGCCAGCAGTTACTTGGGGGGGGCTGATCAGCCCCAGCATTTT; v_gene: TRBV6-5; abundance: .; j_gene: TRBJ1-5; d_gene: .
CDR3aa: CAWRLDKSYEQYF; CDR3nt: TGTGCCTGGAGGTTGGACAAATCCTACGAGCAGTACTTC; v_gene: TRBV30; abundance: .; j_gene: TRBJ2-7; d_gene: .
CDR3aa: CASSLTSGSEQFF; CDR3nt: TGCGCCAGCAGCTTGACTAGCGGGAGTGAGCAGTTCTTC; v_gene: TRBV5-1; abundance: .; j_gene: TRBJ2-1; d_gene: TRBD2
CDR3aa: CASSLGRLAGLYNEQFF; CDR3nt: TGTGCCAGCAGCTTAGGCCGGCTAGCGGGACTCTACAATGAGCAGTTCTTC; v_gene: TRBV13; abundance: .; j_gene: TRBJ2-1; d_gene: TRBD2
CDR3aa: CAISDFKRHPYEQYF; CDR3nt: TGTGCCATCAGTGATTTTAAGCGGCACCCCTACGAGCAGTACTTC; v_gene: TRBV10-3; abundance: .; j_gene: TRBJ2-7; d_gene: .
CDR3aa: CASSDGQGNYGYTF; CDR3nt: TGTGCCAGCAGCGATGGACAGGGTAACTATGGCTACACCTTC; v_gene: TRBV4-2; abundance: .; j_gene: TRBJ1-2; d_gene: TRBD1
CDR3aa: CASSLVQGNEKLFF; CDR3nt: TGTGCCAGCAGCTTAGTACAGGGTAATGAAAAACTGTTTTTT; v_gene: TRBV7-2; abundance: .; j_gene: TRBJ1-4; d_gene: .
CDR3aa: CASSILGGISRNTGELFF; CDR3nt: TGTGCCAGTAGTATATTGGGCGGGATCTCAAGAAACACCGGGGAGCTGTTTTTT; v_gene: TRBV19; abundance: many; j_gene: TRBJ2-2; d_gene: .
CDR3aa: CSVSPDSSGNTIYF; CDR3nt: TGCAGCGTTTCCCCGGACTCTTCTGGAAACACCATATATTTT; v_gene: TRBV29-1; abundance: few; j_gene: TRBJ1-3; d_gene: .
CDR3aa: CASSYSGLNTEAFF; CDR3nt: TGCGCCAGCAGCTACAGCGGGCTGAACACTGAAGCTTTCTTT; v_gene: TRBV4-1; abundance: .; j_gene: TRBJ1-1; d_gene: .
CDR3aa: CASGFNTGELFF; CDR3nt: TGTGCTAGTGGCTTTAACACCGGGGAGCTGTTTTTT; v_gene: TRBV12-5; abundance: .; j_gene: TRBJ2-2; d_gene: .
CDR3aa: CASRASGQGNYGYTF; CDR3nt: TGTGCCAGCAGGGCAAGCGGACAGGGTAACTATGGCTACACCTTC; v_gene: TRBV2; abundance: .; j_gene: TRBJ1-2; d_gene: TRBD1